A selection of T cell receptor beta chains follows, all from one sample in a study of shared clonotypes between healthy human individuals. Here immunoSEQ multiplex PCR was the method, and the copy in TCRdb shows in-frame clones only, minus some. In the table there are a few million clones, about 93% of which are singletons. Sequences were obtained from naive CD8+ T cells from PBMCs. These receptors were collected from a man aged 18 to 35 in good health. Some clones in this sample may be carry-over from other donors' samples. CDR3s include the opening cysteine and the closing phenylalanine or tryptophan.

J,V,length,CDR3
TRBJ2-7,TRBV4-1,13,CASSIGPHYEQYF
TRBJ1-1,TRBV11-2,12,CASSRYGSEAFF
TRBJ2-7,TRBV29-1,12,CSAYDISYEQYF
TRBJ2-4,TRBV7-2,14,CASSYRRTENIQYF
TRBJ2-1,TRBV10-2,17,CASSEGTSGTHWDEQFF
TRBJ2-7,TRBV4-2,15,CASSQDPRLAHEQYF
TRBJ2-1,TRBV4-2,17,CASSLRIAGGLDNEQFF
TRBJ2-7,TRBV4-2,18,CASSPITGRTPLIYEQYF
TRBJ1-1,TRBV10-2,13,CASRQGYNTEAFF
TRBJ1-2,TRBV12-5,13,CASVERRNYGYTF
TRBJ2-4,TRBV28,14,CASRREEGKNIQYF
TRBJ2-1,TRBV9,16,CASSVDRVQTYNEQFF
TRBJ2-1,TRBV5-1,16,CASSPGRDPPHNEQFF
TRBJ2-7,TRBV5-1,15,CASSPETVISYEQYF
TRBJ2-5,TRBV10-3,16,CAISESLGQPQETQYF
TRBJ1-1,TRBV15,16,CATSRVRERGDTEAFF
TRBJ2-7,TRBV19,15,CASSIEGQDNYEQYF
TRBJ2-1,TRBV2,16,CASTIPGGRGLDEQFF
TRBJ2-1,TRBV19,14,CASSTEDIAHEQFF
TRBJ2-7,TRBV29-1,12,CSVEWAGSEQYF
TRBJ2-2,TRBV7-9,15,CASSREGLGTGELFF
TRBJ2-5,TRBV7-8,16,CASSLGVGFWEGTQYF
TRBJ1-3,TRBV6-6,13,CAILWADGNTIYF
TRBJ1-1,TRBV19,13,CASREYRVSEAFF
TRBJ1-1,TRBV27,15,CASSLFGGHDTEAFF
TRBJ1-1,TRBV7-2,15,CASSTHDRGEGGAFF
TRBJ2-2,TRBV27,15,CASSLWTGNTGELFF
TRBJ2-7,TRBV7-8,15,CASSLDQTGIYEQYF
TRBJ2-1,TRBV27,15,CASRTSGRAYNEQFF
TRBJ2-7,TRBV6-1,13,CASSANPRYEQYF
TRBJ1-1,TRBV11-2,14,CASSLVGANIEAFF
TRBJ2-3,TRBV7-9,17,CASSLRAGTGGSDTQYF
TRBJ1-4,TRBV28,16,CASRPGTVATNEKLFF
TRBJ1-5,TRBV27,17,CASSFQGTGGANQPQHF
TRBJ1-5,TRBV14,14,CASSPLGLNQPQHF
TRBJ2-7,TRBV11-1,15,CASSLAGGIYHEQYF
TRBJ2-7,TRBV7-2,15,CASSAFPASSYEQYF
TRBJ2-7,TRBV5-8,15,CASSAPGTMSYEQYF
TRBJ2-1,TRBV4-1,19,CASSQDLNVWTSSYNEQFF
TRBJ2-7,TRBV6-5,16,CASSYGLAGAPYEQYF